This T cell receptor beta chain comes out of a study of vaccination and CD4 T cells after COVID-19 (dated by TCRdb to the early 2020s). Background on the whole study: In the convalescent cohort there were six males and four females, among whom were two Hispanic individuals, seven Caucasians, two Asians and one multiracial person. Two doses of either the Pfizer-BioNTech BNT162b2 vaccine (n=8) or the Moderna mRNA-1273 vaccine (n=2) were administered to participants. Post-COVID blood samples from convalescent patients were collected a median of about 100 days after diagnosis, with a range of roughly 30 to 161 days. Post-vaccine blood samples were obtained a median of approximately 74 days after the second vaccine dose, with a range of roughly 13 to 250 days. Culture stimuli were overlapping spike peptide pools from SARS-CoV-2 and from the common cold coronaviruses HCoV-NL63, HCoV-OC43 and HCoV-229E. Control cultures used a CEFX viral epitope pool as positive control, an HIV-1 Nef peptide pool as negative control, or no peptide. In around 9 COVID-19 convalescent patients and several infection-naive healthy vaccine recipients, researchers compared the spike-specific CD4+ TCR repertoire from before mRNA vaccination with the repertoire from after. Broad study findings and their caveats: Nearly all vaccine-specific clones in convalescent patients (304 of 307) were mono-reactive for SARS-CoV-2 spike rather than cross-reactive with common cold coronaviruses. Only a relatively small number of convalescent patients were included in the study, and early timepoints following natural infection were not analyzed. The median number of SARS-CoV-2-reactive clonotypes rose from fewer than 25 after infection to 30 to 45 after vaccination, but the change was not significant. In convalescent patients, a median around 89% of post-vaccine SARS-CoV-2-reactive clones were detected only after vaccination, suggesting vaccine-specific priming.

In the case of this clonotype: It has no known antigen specificity. Qualities for individual bases were not recorded, and no much larger clone is one base off.

Read against the paper, the sample's treatment or condition label means: approximately nine-day PBMC culture with coronavirus spike peptide pools or control peptides (ViraFEST assay). The study used the ViraFEST assay, which expanded antigen-specific T cells with peptide pools and then identified expanded clonotypes by TCR sequencing. Healthy vaccine recipients had no prior SARS-CoV-2 infection, confirmed by negative nucleocapsid antibody tests before and after vaccination. Each well held 2 million to 2.5 million PBMCs cultured with 9 to 10 ug/ml peptide pools in IMDM containing approximately 5% human AB serum and 7.5 to 10 IU/ml IL-2. On days 3 and 7, half of the culture medium was replaced with fresh IL-2-containing medium. Once the cells had been in culture for roughly 11 days, the EasySep CD4+ T cell isolation kit was used to isolate CD4+ T cells by negative selection. Ficoll-Paque Plus gradient centrifugation was used to isolate PBMCs from whole blood, and the isolated PBMCs were then either used fresh or cryopreserved at -140C. Culture conditions were generally each tested in triplicate wells.

V drops 1 base and J drops 0 bases, leaving 10 bases in between. Looking up the germline V gene yields CDR1 SGHVS and CDR2 FQNEAQ. The CDR3 goes from the cysteine to the phenylalanine over 16 residues. The read is trimmed to its CDR3 DNA, 48 bases read in frame from base 1. To prepare the library, PCR was applied. At the Johns Hopkins FTIC core, DNA from the cultured CD4+ T cells underwent TCR sequencing with the Oncomine TCR Beta short-read assay. Genomic DNA was extracted from the cultured CD4+ T cells with the QIAamp micro DNA kit. The Oncomine TCR Beta libraries from cultured CD4+ T cells were pooled using unique dual indexes and then sequenced on an Illumina iSeq 100. Per the original workflow: Non-productive sequences were removed, and CDR3s not starting with C, not ending with F or W, or shorter than 7 amino acids were discarded. Antigen-specific clonotypes were identified with the MANAFEST web application by comparing peptide-stimulated wells with reference and other culture wells. An FDR below 0.05, an odds ratio above 5, and a productive frequency above 0.1% in at least two of three replicate wells were required for clones to be considered positive. Cross-reactive clonotypes were defined as significantly expanded in both SARS-CoV-2 spike wells and at least one common cold coronavirus spike condition. Similarity between CDR3 sequences was evaluated in R version 3.6.1 using Levenshtein distances (stringdist) and unrooted phylogenetic trees (ape). TCRdb reran the public reads through fastp at Q25 and MiXCR, keeping productive beta chains. Each CDR3 protein appears once, grouped with its most common genes and DNA. What appears here as the V and J calls and clone size reflects TCRdb's work, not the paper's. In all, the sample holds 9,000 to 15,000 distinct CDR3 sequences, and around a third of those were seen once. The biggest ten clones account for approximately 35% of the sample.

The chain is made from TRBV7-8 and TRBJ1-5; no confident D gene assignment can be made. The specimen comprised CD4+ T cells from blood, cultured in vitro, sampled before SARS-CoV-2 vaccination. The TCR comes from a human donor who received a COVID-19 vaccine. The sequenced DNA: TGTGCCAGCAGCTTAGAGGTCCGGGGTAGCAATCAGCCCCAGCATTTT. This sequence encodes CASSLEVRGSNQPQHF.